This TCR beta chain was documented in a study of blood T cell repertoires in COVID-19. At the level of the study: Collection of acute and convalescent COVID-19 samples took place in the United States, Italy and Spain.

Participants, about 18 to 90 years old, spanned around 26 US areas. Recovery among Cohort 3 donors was established by two negative PCRs, clearance, or symptom resolution. Trimming left V 7 bases short and J 8 bases short, with 17 bases between. This CDR3 spans 13 amino acids. Looked up from germline, CDR1 is MNHNY and CDR2 is SVGAGI (reference sequence). Under the authors' procedure: How many nucleated cells were present was estimated from reference gene primer amplification. The method was immunoSEQ multiplex PCR; TCRdb's version includes in-frame clones alone and lacks a portion of them. V, J and clone size derive from that table, while D and trimming were established from the DNA sequence. The sample yields approximately 210,000 clones, about 90% seen once.

This sequence joins TRBV6-6 and TRBJ1-2; perhaps TRBD1 as D (6 bases). The material sequenced was PBMCs or T cells enriched from blood (not recorded which). The clonotype was recovered from a woman aged 25 to 39 who had recovered from COVID-19. The chain's CDR3 is CASNSQGPRGYTF. In DNA form, the CDR3 reads TGTGCCAGCAACTCTCAGGGGCCTCGGGGCTACACCTTC.